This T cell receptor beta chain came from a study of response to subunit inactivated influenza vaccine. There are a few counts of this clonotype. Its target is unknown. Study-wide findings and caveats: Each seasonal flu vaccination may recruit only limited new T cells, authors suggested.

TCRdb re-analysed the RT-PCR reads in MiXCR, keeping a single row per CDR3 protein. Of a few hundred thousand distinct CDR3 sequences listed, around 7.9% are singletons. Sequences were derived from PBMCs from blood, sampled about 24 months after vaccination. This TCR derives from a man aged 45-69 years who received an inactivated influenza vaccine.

In DNA form, the CDR3 reads TGTGCCAGCAGTCGACAGGGGGGGAACAATCAGCCCCAGCATTTT. Amino acids: CASSRQGGNNQPQHF. V and J are TRBV6-1 and TRBJ1-5, with TRBD1 matching 9 bases. Per germline, CDR1 MNHNS and CDR2 SASEGT. This CDR3 spans 15 amino acids. The trim removed 5 bases at V and 3 bases at J, leaving 5 bases unmatched.